This TCR beta chain was captured in a study of blood T cell repertoires in COVID-19. Study-level background: T cells, B-cell-depleted T cells, or PBMCs provided the cDNA or gDNA that served as material.

In the original analysis: How many nucleated cells were present was estimated from reference gene primer amplification. Profiled with immunoSEQ multiplex PCR; TCRdb holds only in-frame clones, not every one. Clone size and V and J calls were adopted from that table, with D and trimming inferred from the DNA. The table includes 270,000 or so clones, approximately 77% detected once. CDR1 and CDR2 from the germline V gene are SGHNT and YYREEE (reference sequence). V was shortened by 5 bases and J by 0 bases, with 21 bases between the two germline ends. There are 19 residues in the CDR3. The receptor comes from a young woman with acute or convalescent COVID-19. The chain links TRBV5-4 to TRBJ1-6; possibly TRBD1 for D (5 bases). The sequencing sample was made of peripheral blood. CDR3 nucleotides: TGTGCCAGCAGTATTTCAGGGATTTGGGGGGGCTCCTATAATTCACCCCTCCACTTT. Translation gives CASSISGIWGGSYNSPLHF.